The 9 T cell receptor beta chains given below trace back to one sample, sequenced in a study of Graves' ophthalmopathy and Graves' hyperthyroidism. The authors amplified TCR beta CDR3 regions from RNA transcripts. An opening RT-PCR round employed HTBI primers and preceded a second-round multiplex PCR. TCRdb processed the multiplex PCR reads anew with MiXCR; each CDR3 protein has one entry. The table lists over a million distinct CDR3 sequences, 36% of them singletons. The sample was peripheral blood or thyroid tissue (not recorded which). These receptors were obtained from an adult man with Graves' hyperthyroidism.

The chain joins TRBV2 to TRBJ2-7; D is unresolved. Germline-derived CDR1 and CDR2 are SNHLY and FYNNEI. V was trimmed by 10 bases and J by 5 bases, leaving 18 bases between them. This CDR3 spans 13 amino acids. CDR3 sequence: CANRPDKGHEQYF. DNA of the CDR3: TGTGCCAACAGACCGGATAAGGGCCACGAGCAGTACTTC.

The J gene is TRBJ2-7, the V gene TRBV12-3 or TRBV12-4; D could derive from TRBD1 or TRBD2 (7 bases each). This CDR3 spans 15 amino acids. The germline V and J ends were trimmed by 7 bases and 7 bases, with 23 bases remaining between them. CDR3 sequence (DNA): TGTGCCAGCACCTTGGGAGGGGCAGGGGGGATTGAGCAGTACTTC. Translated: CASTLGGAGGIEQYF.

The chain couples TRBV24-1 to TRBJ2-7; D is unresolved. Germline V gene lookup returns CDR1 KGHDR and CDR2 SFDVKD. Trimming removed 6 bases at V and 5 bases at J, with 13 bases between. This CDR3 spans 13 amino acids. CDR3 coding DNA: TGTGCCACCAGTCCCTCAACAGATAACGAGCAGTACTTC. This encodes CATSPSTDNEQYF.

The chain has TRBV5-1 and TRBJ2-2; 10 bases are shared with TRBD2. Germline CDR1 and CDR2: SGHRS and YFSETQ. V lost 0 bases, J lost 2 bases, and 10 bases stayed unmatched. The CDR3 consists of 19 residues. The CDR3 nucleotides read TGCGCCAGCAGCTTGGTCGAGCGGGAGGGCCCTTTTAACACCGGGGAGCTGTTTTTT. Translating it yields CASSLVEREGPFNTGELFF. Combining the CDR3 with reference TRBV5-1 and TRBJ2-2 gives the whole variable domain KAGVTQTPRYLIKTRGQQVTLSCSPISGHRSVSWYQQTPGQGLQFLFEYFSETQRNKGNFPGRFSGRQFSNSRSEMNVSTLELGDSALYLCASSLVEREGPFNTGELFFGEGSRLTVL.

Points on this clonotype: A junction end diverges from the germline sequence, so it may reflect a read error. This chain joins TRBV20-1 and TRBJ1-2, with a weak D call TRBD1 (5 bases). Germline CDR1 DFQATT, CDR2 SNEGSKA (reference sequence). The CDR3 consists of 13 residues. CDR3 sequence: CSAIPSNGGGDAF. The CDR3 DNA reads as TGCAGTGCTATCCCATCAAATGGCGGGGGGGACGCCTTC.

The chain has TRBV4-3 and TRBJ2-2; D is ambiguous. CDR3 size: 16 residues. V was shortened by 0 bases and J by 6 bases, with 14 bases between the two germline ends. From germline, CDR1 is LGHNA and CDR2 YSLEER. The CDR3 is CASSQDISLEPGELFF. The CDR3 DNA is TGCGCCAGCAGCCAAGATATCAGTCTAGAGCCCGGGGAGCTGTTTTTT.

With respect to this clonotype: At one end the junction does not follow the germline gene, possibly because of a read error. The chain links TRBV7-9 to TRBJ2-5, with 7 bases fitting TRBD1. CDR3 length: 12 residues. CDR1 and CDR2 from the germline V gene are SEHNR and FQNEAQ (reference sequence). CDR3 sequence reads: CASSLPQGSLDF. CDR3 nucleotide sequence: TGTGCCAGCAGCTTACCACAGGGGTCTCTGGACTTC.

Details on this clonotype: The CDR3 ends on some other residue instead of the conserved phenylalanine or tryptophan, so this is likely a read error. Because the CDR3's place on the DNA is in doubt, the DNA is left out and the CDR3 is given as listed by TCRdb. J is TRBJ2-7 and V is TRBV19. The length of the CDR3 is 8 amino acids, counting both ends. Germline loops: CDR1 LNHDA, CDR2 SQIVND (reference sequence). The CDR3 spells CASSLGQA.

The J gene is TRBJ2-5, the V gene TRBV10-2; possible D gene TRBD1, 5 bases. The CDR3 has 15 residues. V was clipped by 3 bases and J by 6 bases, with 17 bases between them. Germline CDR1 reads WSHSY; CDR2 reads SAAADI. The CDR3 sequence is CASSDPTASGQTQYF. Written as DNA, the CDR3 is TGCGCCAGCAGTGACCCGACAGCTTCCGGGCAGACCCAGTACTTC.